This entry concerns a single T cell receptor (beta chain). The antigen is undetermined. These data come from a study of blood T cells in healthy people across ages. Study outcomes and limitations: Strong correlation was found linking TCR beta diversity to naive T cell percentage. Greater diversity and more naive CD4+ cells were seen in long-lived donors than in aged donors.

Trimming stripped 4 bases from V and 3 bases from J, with 13 bases between. This CDR3 has 14 amino acids. In germline, CDR1 is SGDLS, CDR2 YYNGEE. The amount of total RNA extracted per sample was at least 6 micrograms. A second PCR, run for about 7 to 11 cycles, used a sample-barcoded 5' primer plus a J-beta primer mix. TCRdb re-analysed the 5' RACE reads in MiXCR, keeping a single row per CDR3 protein. The sample consists of roughly 1,500,000 distinct CDR3 sequences, about 35% of them appearing once. The sequence was collected from a woman aged 25 to 39 in good health. The source material was blood. The chain carries TRBV9 and TRBJ1-2; D is ambiguous. The CDR3 is CASSSTRVDYGYTF. In DNA form, the CDR3 reads TGTGCCAGCAGCTCAACGAGGGTTGACTATGGCTACACCTTC. The full variable domain, rest sourced from reference TRBV9 and TRBJ1-2, is DSGVTQTPKHLITATGQRVTLRCSPRSGDLSVYWYQQSLDQGLQFLIQYYNGEERAKGNILERFSAQQFPDLHSELNLSSLELGDSALYFCASSSTRVDYGYTFGSGTRLTVV.